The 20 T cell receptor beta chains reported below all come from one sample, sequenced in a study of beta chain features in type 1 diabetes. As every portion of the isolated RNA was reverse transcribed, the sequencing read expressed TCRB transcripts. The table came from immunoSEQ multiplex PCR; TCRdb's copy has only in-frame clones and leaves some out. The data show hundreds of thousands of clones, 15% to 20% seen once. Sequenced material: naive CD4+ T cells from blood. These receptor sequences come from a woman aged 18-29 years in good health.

The CDR3 sequence is CASSLGQRMNTEAFF. The CDR3 DNA is TGTGCCAGCAGCTTAGGACAGAGAATGAACACTGAAGCTTTCTTT. This chain joins TRBV11-1 and TRBJ1-1; D possibly corresponds to TRBD1 (5 bases). Per germline, CDR1 SGHAT and CDR2 FQDESV (reference sequence). The V end lost 1 base, the J end lost 0 bases, and 9 bases lay between the germline ends. This CDR3 is 15 amino acids long.

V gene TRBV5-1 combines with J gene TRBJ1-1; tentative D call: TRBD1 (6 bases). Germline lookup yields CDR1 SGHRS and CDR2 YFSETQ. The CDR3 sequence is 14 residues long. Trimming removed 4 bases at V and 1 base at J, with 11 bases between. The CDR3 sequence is CASSPPGANTEAFF. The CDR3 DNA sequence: TGCGCCAGCAGCCCACCGGGGGCGAACACTGAAGCTTTCTTT.

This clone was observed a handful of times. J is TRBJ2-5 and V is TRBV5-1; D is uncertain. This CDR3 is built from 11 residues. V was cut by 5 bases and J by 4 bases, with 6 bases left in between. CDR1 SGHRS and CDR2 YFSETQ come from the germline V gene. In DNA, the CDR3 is TGCGCCAGCAGGGGCCGAGAGACCCAGTACTTC. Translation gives CASRGRETQYF.

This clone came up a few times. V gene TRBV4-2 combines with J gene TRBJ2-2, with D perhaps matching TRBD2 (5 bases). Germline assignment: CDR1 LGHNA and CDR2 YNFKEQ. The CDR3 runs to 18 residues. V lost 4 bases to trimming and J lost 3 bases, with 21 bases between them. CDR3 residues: CASSLRTTGNDHTGELFF. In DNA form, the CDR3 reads TGTGCCAGCAGCCTTCGAACGACGGGGAATGACCACACCGGGGAGCTGTTTTTT.

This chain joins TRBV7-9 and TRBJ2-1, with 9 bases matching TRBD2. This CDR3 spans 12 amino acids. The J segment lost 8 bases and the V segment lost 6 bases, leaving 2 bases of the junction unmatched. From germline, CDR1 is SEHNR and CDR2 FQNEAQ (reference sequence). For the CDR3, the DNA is TGTGCCAGCAGTAGCGGGAGCTATGAGCAGTTCTTC. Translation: CASSSGSYEQFF.

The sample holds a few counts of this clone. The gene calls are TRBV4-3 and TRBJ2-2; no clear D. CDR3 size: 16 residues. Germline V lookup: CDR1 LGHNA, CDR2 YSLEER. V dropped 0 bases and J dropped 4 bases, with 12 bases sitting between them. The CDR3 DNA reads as TGCGCCAGCAGCCAAGACCCCGTACCGGTCACCGGGGAGCTGTTTTTT. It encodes CASSQDPVPVTGELFF.

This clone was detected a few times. The CDR3 coding sequence is TGTGCCAGTAGTAGGGCACAGCGTTTCAATGAGCAGTTCTTC. Residues: CASSRAQRFNEQFF. This chain uses TRBV19 with TRBJ2-1, with D unclear. Germline CDR1 reads LNHDA; CDR2 reads SQIVND (reference sequence). V was shortened by 4 bases and J by 6 bases, with 13 bases between the two germline ends. The CDR3 runs 14 residues.

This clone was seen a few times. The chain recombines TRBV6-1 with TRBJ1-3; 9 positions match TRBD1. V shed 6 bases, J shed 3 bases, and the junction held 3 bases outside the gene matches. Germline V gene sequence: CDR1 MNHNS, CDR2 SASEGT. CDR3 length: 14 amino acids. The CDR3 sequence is CASRNRGHGNTIYF. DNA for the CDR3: TGTGCCAGCAGGAACAGGGGGCATGGAAACACCATATATTTT.

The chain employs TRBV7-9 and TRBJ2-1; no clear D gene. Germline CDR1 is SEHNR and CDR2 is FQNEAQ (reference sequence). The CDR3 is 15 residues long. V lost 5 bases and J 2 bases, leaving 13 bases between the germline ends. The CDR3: CASSHTTETYNEQFF. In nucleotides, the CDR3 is TGTGCCAGCAGCCACACAACGGAGACCTACAATGAGCAGTTCTTC.

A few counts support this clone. CDR3 bases: TGTGCCAGCAGAGCCGTCAGGATATATGGCTACACCTTC. This sequence encodes CASRAVRIYGYTF. The chain employs TRBV28 and TRBJ1-2, with D hard to call. The CDR3 loop spans 13 amino acids. Per germline, CDR1 MDHEN and CDR2 SYDVKM. The germline V and J ends were trimmed by 6 bases and 5 bases, with 13 bases remaining between them.

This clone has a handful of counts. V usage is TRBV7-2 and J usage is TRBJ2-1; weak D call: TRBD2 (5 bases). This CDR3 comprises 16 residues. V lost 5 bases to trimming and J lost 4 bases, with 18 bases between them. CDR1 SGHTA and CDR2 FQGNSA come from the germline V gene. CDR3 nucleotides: TGTGCCAGCAGCAACGTTCAGAGCGGAAGGTACAATGAGCAGTTCTTC. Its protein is CASSNVQSGRYNEQFF.

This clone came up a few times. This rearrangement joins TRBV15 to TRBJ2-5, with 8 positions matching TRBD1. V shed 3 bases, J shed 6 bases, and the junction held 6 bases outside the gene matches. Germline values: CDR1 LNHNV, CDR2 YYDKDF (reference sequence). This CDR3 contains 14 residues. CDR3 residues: CATSRRTGRQTQYF. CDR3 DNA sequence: TGTGCCACCAGCAGGAGGACAGGGAGGCAGACCCAGTACTTC.

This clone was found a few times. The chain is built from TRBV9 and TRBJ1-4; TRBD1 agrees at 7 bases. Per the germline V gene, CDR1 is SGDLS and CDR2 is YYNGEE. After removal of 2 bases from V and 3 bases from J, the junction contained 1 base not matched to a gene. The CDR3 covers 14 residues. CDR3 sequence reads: CASSVQGANEKLFF. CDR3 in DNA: TGTGCCAGCAGCGTCCAGGGGGCTAATGAAAAACTGTTTTTT.

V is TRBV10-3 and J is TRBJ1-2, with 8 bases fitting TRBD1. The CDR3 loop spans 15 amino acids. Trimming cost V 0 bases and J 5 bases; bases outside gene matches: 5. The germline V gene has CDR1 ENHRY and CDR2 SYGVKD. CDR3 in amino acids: CAISESGTGNYGYTF. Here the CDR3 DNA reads TGTGCCATCAGTGAGTCCGGGACAGGCAATTATGGCTACACCTTC.

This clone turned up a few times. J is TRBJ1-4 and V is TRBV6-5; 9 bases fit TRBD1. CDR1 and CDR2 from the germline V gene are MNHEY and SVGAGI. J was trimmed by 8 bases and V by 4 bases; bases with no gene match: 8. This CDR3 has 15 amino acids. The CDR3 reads CASSWGDRALEKLFF. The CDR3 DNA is TGTGCCAGCAGTTGGGGGGACAGGGCCCTCGAAAAACTGTTTTTT.

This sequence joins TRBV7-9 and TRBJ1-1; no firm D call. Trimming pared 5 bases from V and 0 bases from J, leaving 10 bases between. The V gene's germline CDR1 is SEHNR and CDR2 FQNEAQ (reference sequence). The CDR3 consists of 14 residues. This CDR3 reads CASSPTQMNTEAFF. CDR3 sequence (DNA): TGTGCCAGCAGCCCGACACAGATGAACACTGAAGCTTTCTTT.

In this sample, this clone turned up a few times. The CDR3 DNA is TGTGCCAGCTCAGGGACAGGGGTCGGTCCCTACGAGCAGTACTTC. Translating it yields CASSGTGVGPYEQYF. V and J are TRBV7-9 and TRBJ2-7; 10 bases match TRBD1. The CDR3 is 15 residues long. Germline V gene data show CDR1 as SEHNR and CDR2 as FQNEAQ (reference sequence). The trim removed 8 bases at V and 2 bases at J, leaving 9 bases unmatched.

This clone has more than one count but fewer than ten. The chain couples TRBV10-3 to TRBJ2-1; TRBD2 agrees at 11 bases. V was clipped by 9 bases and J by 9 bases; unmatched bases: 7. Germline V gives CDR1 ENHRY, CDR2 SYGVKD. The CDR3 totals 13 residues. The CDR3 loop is CAMMTSGTVEQFF. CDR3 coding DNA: TGTGCCATGATGACTAGCGGGACTGTTGAGCAGTTCTTC.

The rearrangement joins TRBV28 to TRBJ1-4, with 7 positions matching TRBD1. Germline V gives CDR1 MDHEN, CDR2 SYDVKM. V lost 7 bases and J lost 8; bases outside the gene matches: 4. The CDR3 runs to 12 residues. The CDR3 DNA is TGTGCCAGCAAACAGGGGACGGAAAAACTGTTTTTT. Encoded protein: CASKQGTEKLFF.

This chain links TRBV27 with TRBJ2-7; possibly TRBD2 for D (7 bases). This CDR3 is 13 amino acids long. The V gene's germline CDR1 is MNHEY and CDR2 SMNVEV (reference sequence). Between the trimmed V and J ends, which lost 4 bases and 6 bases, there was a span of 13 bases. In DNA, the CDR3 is TGTGCCAGCAGTTGGGGGGGGCTGGGCGAGCAGTACTTC. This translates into CASSWGGLGEQYF.